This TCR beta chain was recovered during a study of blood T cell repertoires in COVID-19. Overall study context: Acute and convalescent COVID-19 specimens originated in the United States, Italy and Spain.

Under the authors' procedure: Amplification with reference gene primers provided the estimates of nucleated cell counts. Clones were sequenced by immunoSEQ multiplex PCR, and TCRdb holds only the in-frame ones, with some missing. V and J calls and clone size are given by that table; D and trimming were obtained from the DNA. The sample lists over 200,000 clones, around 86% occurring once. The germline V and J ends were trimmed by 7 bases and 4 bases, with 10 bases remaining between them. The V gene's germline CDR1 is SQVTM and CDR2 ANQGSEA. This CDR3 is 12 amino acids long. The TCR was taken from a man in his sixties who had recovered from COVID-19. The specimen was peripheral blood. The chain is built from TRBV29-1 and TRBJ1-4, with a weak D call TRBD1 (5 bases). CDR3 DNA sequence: TGCAGCGGGGGACGAGTTAATGAAAAACTGTTTTTT. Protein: CSGGRVNEKLFF.